Here is one T cell receptor (beta chain) with its context. Its antigen is as yet unknown. This sample is drawn from a study of shared clonotypes between healthy human individuals. Findings and limits, study-wide: A generally larger estimated richness was seen in naive subsets than in memory subsets.

Naive CD8 cells lacked CD45RO and underwent positive selection for CCR7, leaving out terminally differentiated effector memory CD45RA+ cells. There were no recent acute infections or vaccinations among the donors, who were healthy HIV-negative adults. The authors ran the assay at deep level. As processed by the authors: Quality scores were absent from the junction-only immunoSEQ sequences, so filtering differed. Profiled with immunoSEQ multiplex PCR; TCRdb holds only in-frame clones, not every one. For V, J and clone size, that table is used; D and trimming come from the DNA. Of some 2,100,000 clones in the sample, under 95% were seen once. Germline assignment: CDR1 SNHLY and CDR2 FYNNEI. The junction had 3 bases not matched to a gene; V was cut back by 8 bases and J by 1 base. This CDR3 spans 13 amino acids.

This chain joins TRBV2 and TRBJ2-7; 9 nucleotides agree with TRBD2. The TCR sequence derives from a man between 18 and 35 years old in good health. Some clones in this sample may be carry-over from other donors' samples. Sequences were obtained from naive CD8+ T cells from PBMCs. The CDR3 DNA reads as TGTGCCAGCGAGCGGGAGGAATCCTACGAGCAGTACTTC. Encoded protein: CASEREESYEQYF.